These 19 T cell receptor beta chains were all obtained from the same sample, sequenced in a study of graft-versus-host responses after intestinal transplantation. The method was immunoSEQ multiplex PCR; TCRdb's version includes in-frame clones alone and lacks a portion of them. The table records 8,600 or so clones, approximately 26% of them present only once. Labeling with CFSE marked 200,000 or so responder cells, which were plated with 200,000 or so irradiated, violet-dye-labeled stimulator cells. Sequences were derived from alloreactive CD8+ T cells from a mixed lymphocyte reaction culture, sampled before transplantation. The subset here: CFSE-low proliferating T cells sorted from roughly six-day pre-transplant mixed lymphocyte reaction (GvH or HvG direction). These receptors originate from a human patient who was an organ donor for intestinal transplantation.

This clone appeared a few times. The chain links TRBV9 to TRBJ2-7, with TRBD2 matching 13 bases. J was trimmed by 4 bases and V by 3 bases; bases with no gene match: 7. CDR1 is SGDLS and CDR2 is YYNGEE in the germline V gene. CDR3 length equals 16 residues. The CDR3 bases are TGTGCCAGCAGCGGGATTAGACTAGCGGGGGGTTACGAGCAGTACTTC. Protein: CASSGIRLAGGYEQYF.

The J gene is TRBJ2-5, the V gene TRBV7-2; TRBD2 agrees at 12 bases. The CDR3 is 17 residues long. Looked up from germline, CDR1 is SGHTA and CDR2 is FQGNSA. J lost 1 base, V lost 0 bases, and 3 bases had no gene match. CDR3 sequence: CASSLALAGGRQETQYF. In nucleotides, the CDR3 is TGTGCCAGCAGCTTAGCCCTAGCGGGGGGGCGCCAAGAGACCCAGTACTTC.

The chain is built from TRBV6-5 and TRBJ2-3; 8 nucleotides agree with TRBD2. Germline CDR1 is MNHEY and CDR2 is SVGAGI. The CDR3 sequence is 15 residues long. J was trimmed by 4 bases and V by 7 bases; bases with no gene match: 10. The CDR3 DNA reads as TGTGCCAGCAAAACCCTTACGGGGGGGCCAGATACGCAGTATTTT. Encoded protein: CASKTLTGGPDTQYF.

This clone has more than one count but fewer than ten. J is TRBJ2-3 and V is TRBV4-3; D unresolved. The CDR3 is made up of 15 amino acids. V shed 0 bases and J shed 2 bases, with 9 bases lying between them. Germline V lookup: CDR1 LGHNA, CDR2 YSLEER. DNA of the CDR3: TGCGCCAGCAGCCAAGATTTGCACACCACAGATACGCAGTATTTT. The encoded protein is CASSQDLHTTDTQYF.

The chain is built from TRBV7-2 and TRBJ1-2; D not certain. The CDR3 consists of 14 residues. Per the germline V gene, CDR1 is SGHTA and CDR2 is FQGNSA. The ends were cut back, 5 bases at V and 4 bases at J, with 14 bases in the middle. CDR3 sequence (DNA): TGTGCCAGCAGCGGAGACGGAAAGACCTATGGCTACACCTTC. It translates to CASSGDGKTYGYTF.

This clone has only a few counts. The rearrangement joins TRBV27 to TRBJ1-1, with D maybe TRBD1 (5 bases). The CDR3 has 13 residues. The V end was cut by 4 bases, the J end by 5 bases, with 11 bases between. CDR1 is MNHEY and CDR2 is SMNVEV in the germline V gene (reference sequence). In DNA, the CDR3 is TGTGCCAGCAGTTATGGGGCGGGGACTGAAGCTTTCTTT. As protein: CASSYGAGTEAFF.

This clone is deemed medium-sized. The chain recombines TRBV4-1 with TRBJ1-1; tentative D call: TRBD1 (5 bases). V was cut by 0 bases and J by 7 bases, with 18 bases left in between. Germline V gene lookup returns CDR1 MGHRA and CDR2 YSYEKL. The CDR3 spans 16 residues. The CDR3 loop is CASSQEIGQGWSEAFF. CDR3 sequence (DNA): TGCGCCAGCAGCCAAGAAATTGGGCAGGGTTGGAGTGAAGCTTTCTTT.

The CDR3 sequence: CASSQDKTSSYEQYF. CDR3 DNA sequence: TGCGCCAGCAGCCAAGATAAGACGAGCTCCTACGAGCAGTACTTC. The chain has TRBV4-3 and TRBJ2-7; D not resolved. CDR1 and CDR2 (germline): LGHNA, YSLEER. The V gene lost 0 bases and the J gene lost 0 bases, with 9 bases spanning the gap. This CDR3 contains 15 residues.

This rearrangement joins TRBV5-6 to TRBJ2-1; 13 bases line up with TRBD2. The J segment lost 5 bases and the V segment lost 2 bases, leaving 1 base of the junction unmatched. The CDR3 loop spans 15 amino acids. Germline CDR1 SGHDT, CDR2 YYEEEE. For the CDR3, the DNA is TGTGCCAGCAGCTTACTAGCGGGGGGGCACAATGAGCAGTTCTTC. Residues: CASSLLAGGHNEQFF.

Only a few counts were recorded for this clone. The chain recombines TRBV7-9 with TRBJ1-2, with D unresolved. This CDR3 has 15 amino acids. The ends were cut back, 0 bases at V and 3 bases at J, with 11 bases in the middle. In germline, CDR1 is SEHNR, CDR2 FQNEAQ (reference sequence). The CDR3 sequence is CASSLAGTADYGYTF. CDR3 coding DNA: TGTGCCAGCAGCTTAGCAGGTACAGCCGACTATGGCTACACCTTC.

This clone was found a few times. This chain connects TRBV25-1 to TRBJ2-5; D is uncertain. The germline V gene has CDR1 MGHDK and CDR2 SYGVNS. Trimming took 4 bases from V and 2 from J, leaving 2 bases between them. The CDR3 extends over 11 amino acids. Written as DNA, the CDR3 is TGTGCCAGCAGTGGACAAGAGACCCAGTACTTC. It translates to CASSGQETQYF.

This clone was recorded a few times. This chain joins TRBV6-6 and TRBJ2-7; the D gene is possibly TRBD2 (6 bases). Germline lookup yields CDR1 MNHNY and CDR2 SVGAGI (reference sequence). The CDR3 has 14 residues. The V end lost 6 bases, the J end lost 7 bases, and 19 bases lay between the germline ends. The CDR3 loop reads CASSSRGYLTEQYF. The CDR3, as DNA: TGTGCCAGCAGCAGCCGGGGGTACCTGACTGAGCAGTACTTC.

This clone was counted only a few times. The chain is built from TRBV9 and TRBJ2-3; unclear D gene. Trimming shortened V by 3 bases and J by 0 bases, and 14 bases separated the two germline ends. CDR1 is SGDLS, CDR2 YYNGEE, per germline. This CDR3 is built from 16 residues. CDR3 amino acids: CASSAPKTPSTDTQYF. Written as DNA, the CDR3 is TGTGCCAGCAGCGCCCCCAAGACTCCAAGCACAGATACGCAGTATTTT.

This clone was found a few times. V is TRBV6-1 and J is TRBJ1-1, with D hard to call. The CDR3 runs to 13 residues. Trimming removed 6 bases from V and 1 base from J, with 9 bases in between. Per germline, CDR1 MNHNS and CDR2 SASEGT. The CDR3 loop reads CASRLQPNTEAFF. DNA of the CDR3: TGTGCCAGCAGGTTACAGCCGAACACTGAAGCTTTCTTT.

A remark on this clone: Other DNA variants within this sample encode the same CDR3. The genes are TRBV19 and TRBJ1-2, with unresolved D. The V end was cut by 0 bases, the J end by 4 bases, with 15 bases between. This CDR3 has 16 amino acids. Germline-derived CDR1 and CDR2 are LNHDA and SQIVND (reference sequence). As DNA, the CDR3 is TGTGCCAGTAGTATAGATCCGCAGGCTAAGAGCTATGGCTACACCTTC. It yields the protein CASSIDPQAKSYGYTF.

This chain uses TRBV7-7 with TRBJ2-7, with a weak D call TRBD1 (6 bases). This CDR3 is built from 14 residues. CDR1 and CDR2 (germline): SSHAT, FNYEAQ (reference sequence). Trimming took 1 base from V and 1 from J, leaving 8 bases between them. CDR3 sequence: CASSLGTGSYEQYF. CDR3 bases: TGTGCCAGCAGCTTAGGTACAGGGTCCTACGAGCAGTACTTC.

The rearrangement uses TRBV15 and TRBJ1-4, with D possibly matching TRBD1 (5 bases). CDR3 length equals 15 residues. Looked up from germline, CDR1 is LNHNV and CDR2 is YYDKDF (reference sequence). The V gene lost 3 bases and the J gene lost 6 bases, with 14 bases spanning the gap. CDR3 region: CATSSREGRDEKLFF. For the CDR3, the DNA is TGTGCCACCAGCAGCAGGGAGGGTAGGGATGAAAAACTGTTTTTT.

The chain employs TRBV6-5 and TRBJ2-7; TRBD2 matches at 8 bases. V lost 0 bases, J lost 6 bases, and 1 base stayed unmatched. The CDR3 length is 13 residues. The germline V gene has CDR1 MNHEY and CDR2 SVGAGI. CDR3 nucleotides: TGTGCCAGCAGTTACTCGGCGGGGGGCGAGCAGTACTTC. Translated, it gives CASSYSAGGEQYF.

This clone was seen once. The J gene is TRBJ1-1, the V gene TRBV6-9, with D maybe TRBD1 (5 bases). Germline loops: CDR1 MNHGY, CDR2 SVAAGI. Trimming cost V 6 bases and J 7 bases, with 9 bases left between them. There are 11 residues in the CDR3. The CDR3 reads CASSRDFEAFF. The CDR3, as DNA: TGTGCCAGCAGCAGGGACTTTGAAGCTTTCTTT.